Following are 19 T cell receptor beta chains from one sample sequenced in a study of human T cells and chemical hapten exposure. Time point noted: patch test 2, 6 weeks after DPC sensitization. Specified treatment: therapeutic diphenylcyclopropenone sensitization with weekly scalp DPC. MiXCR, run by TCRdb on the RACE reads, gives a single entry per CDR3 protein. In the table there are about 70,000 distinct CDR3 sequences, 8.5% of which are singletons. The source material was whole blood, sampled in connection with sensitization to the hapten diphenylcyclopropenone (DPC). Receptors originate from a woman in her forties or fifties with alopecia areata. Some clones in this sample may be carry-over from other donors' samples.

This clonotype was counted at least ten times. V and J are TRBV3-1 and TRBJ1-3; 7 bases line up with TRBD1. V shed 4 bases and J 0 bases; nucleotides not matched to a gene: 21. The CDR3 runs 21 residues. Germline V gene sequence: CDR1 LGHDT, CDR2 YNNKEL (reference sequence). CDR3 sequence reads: CASSRDFPGTASFTSGNTIYF. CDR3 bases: TGTGCCAGCAGCCGAGATTTTCCCGGGACAGCATCTTTCACCTCTGGAAACACCATATATTTT.

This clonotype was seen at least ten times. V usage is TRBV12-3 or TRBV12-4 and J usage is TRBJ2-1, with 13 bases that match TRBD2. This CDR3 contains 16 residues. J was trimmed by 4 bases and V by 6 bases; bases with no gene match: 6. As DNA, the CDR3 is TGTGCCAGCAGAACCGGGACTAGCGGGACTTACAATGAGCAGTTCTTC. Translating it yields CASRTGTSGTYNEQFF.

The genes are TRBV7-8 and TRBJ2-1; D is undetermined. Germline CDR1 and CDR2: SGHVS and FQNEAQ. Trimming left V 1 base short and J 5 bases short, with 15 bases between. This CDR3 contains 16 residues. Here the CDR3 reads CASSLGFLPPNNEQFF. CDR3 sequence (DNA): TGTGCCAGCAGCTTAGGGTTCCTTCCACCCAACAATGAGCAGTTCTTC.

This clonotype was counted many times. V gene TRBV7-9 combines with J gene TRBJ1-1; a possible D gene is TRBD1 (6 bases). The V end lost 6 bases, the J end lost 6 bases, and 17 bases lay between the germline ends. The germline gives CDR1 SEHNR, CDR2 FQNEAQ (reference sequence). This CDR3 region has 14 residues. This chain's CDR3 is CASSYRERGAEAFF. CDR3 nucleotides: TGTGCCAGCAGTTACAGGGAGAGGGGGGCTGAAGCTTTCTTT.

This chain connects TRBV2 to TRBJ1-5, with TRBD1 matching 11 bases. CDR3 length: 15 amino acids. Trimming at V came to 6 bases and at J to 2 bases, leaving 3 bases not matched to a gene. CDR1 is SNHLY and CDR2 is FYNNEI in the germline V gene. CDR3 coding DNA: TGTGCCAGCAGGAGGGACAGGGGGTGCAATCAGCCCCAGCATTTT. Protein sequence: CASRRDRGCNQPQHF.

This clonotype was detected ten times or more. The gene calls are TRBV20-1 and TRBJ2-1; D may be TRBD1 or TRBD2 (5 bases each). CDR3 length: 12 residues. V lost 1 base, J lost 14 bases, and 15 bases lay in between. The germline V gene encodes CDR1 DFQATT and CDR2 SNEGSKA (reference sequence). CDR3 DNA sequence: TGCAGTGCTAGAGGGTTCGGGACCGCGGAGTTCTTC. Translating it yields CSARGFGTAEFF.

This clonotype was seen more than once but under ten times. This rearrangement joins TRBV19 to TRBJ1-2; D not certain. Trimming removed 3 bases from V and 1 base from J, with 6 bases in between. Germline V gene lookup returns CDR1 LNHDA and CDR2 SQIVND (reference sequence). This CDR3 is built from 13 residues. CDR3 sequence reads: CASSISFNYGYTF. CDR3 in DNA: TGTGCCAGTAGTATCTCCTTTAACTATGGCTACACCTTC.

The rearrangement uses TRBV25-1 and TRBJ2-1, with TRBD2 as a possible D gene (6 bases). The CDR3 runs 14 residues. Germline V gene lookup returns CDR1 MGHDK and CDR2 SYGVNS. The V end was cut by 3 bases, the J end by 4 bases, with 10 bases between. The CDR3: CASSEGGDYNEQFF. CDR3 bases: TGTGCCAGCAGTGAGGGCGGGGATTACAATGAGCAGTTCTTC.

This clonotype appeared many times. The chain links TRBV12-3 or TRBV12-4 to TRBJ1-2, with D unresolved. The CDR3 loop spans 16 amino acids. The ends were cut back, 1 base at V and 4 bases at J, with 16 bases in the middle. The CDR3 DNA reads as TGTGCCAGCAGTTTAGGGTTCTTTCGGGGAAGCTATGGCTACACCTTC. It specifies CASSLGFFRGSYGYTF.

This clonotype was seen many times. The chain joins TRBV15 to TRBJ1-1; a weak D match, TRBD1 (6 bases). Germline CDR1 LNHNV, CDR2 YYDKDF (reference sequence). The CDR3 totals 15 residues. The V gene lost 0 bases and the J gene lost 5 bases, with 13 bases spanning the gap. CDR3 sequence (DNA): TGTGCCACCAGCAGAGATCCGAAGGGGGGAACTGAAGCTTTCTTT. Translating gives CATSRDPKGGTEAFF.

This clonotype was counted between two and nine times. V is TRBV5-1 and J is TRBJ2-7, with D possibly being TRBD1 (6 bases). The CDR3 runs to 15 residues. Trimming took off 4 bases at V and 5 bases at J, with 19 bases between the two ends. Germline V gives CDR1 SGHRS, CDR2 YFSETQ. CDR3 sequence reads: CASSPQQGWNHEQYF. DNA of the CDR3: TGCGCCAGCAGCCCTCAACAGGGATGGAATCACGAGCAGTACTTC.

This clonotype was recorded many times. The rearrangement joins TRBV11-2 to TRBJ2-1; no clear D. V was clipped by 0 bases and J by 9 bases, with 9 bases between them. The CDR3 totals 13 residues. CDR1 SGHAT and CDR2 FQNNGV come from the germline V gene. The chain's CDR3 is CASSLERVGEQFF. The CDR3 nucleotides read TGTGCCAGCAGCTTAGAACGCGTGGGTGAGCAGTTCTTC.

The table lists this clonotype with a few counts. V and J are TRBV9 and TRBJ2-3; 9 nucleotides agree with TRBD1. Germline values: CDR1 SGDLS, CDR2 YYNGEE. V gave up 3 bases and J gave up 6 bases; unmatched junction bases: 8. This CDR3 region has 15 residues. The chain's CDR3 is CASSAWTGASDTQYF. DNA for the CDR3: TGTGCCAGCAGCGCCTGGACAGGGGCTTCGGATACGCAGTATTTT.

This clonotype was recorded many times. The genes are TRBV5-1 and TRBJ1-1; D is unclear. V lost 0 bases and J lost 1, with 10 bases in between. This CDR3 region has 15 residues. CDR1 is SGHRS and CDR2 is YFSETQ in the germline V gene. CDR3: CASSLAEMKNTEAFF. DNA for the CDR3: TGCGCCAGCAGCTTGGCCGAAATGAAGAACACTGAAGCTTTCTTT.

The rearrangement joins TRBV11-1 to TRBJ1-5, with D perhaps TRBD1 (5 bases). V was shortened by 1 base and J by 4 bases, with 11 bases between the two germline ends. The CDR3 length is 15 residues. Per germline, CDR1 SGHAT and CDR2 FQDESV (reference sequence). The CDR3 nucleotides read TGTGCCAGCAGCTTAGACCGGACACCGAATCAGCCCCAGCATTTT. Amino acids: CASSLDRTPNQPQHF.

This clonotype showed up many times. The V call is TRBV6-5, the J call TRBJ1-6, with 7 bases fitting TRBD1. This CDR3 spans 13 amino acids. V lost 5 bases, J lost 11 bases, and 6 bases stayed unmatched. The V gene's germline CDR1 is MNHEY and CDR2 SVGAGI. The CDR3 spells CASSTLTGPPLHF. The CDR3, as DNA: TGTGCCAGCAGTACCCTGACAGGGCCACCCCTCCACTTT.

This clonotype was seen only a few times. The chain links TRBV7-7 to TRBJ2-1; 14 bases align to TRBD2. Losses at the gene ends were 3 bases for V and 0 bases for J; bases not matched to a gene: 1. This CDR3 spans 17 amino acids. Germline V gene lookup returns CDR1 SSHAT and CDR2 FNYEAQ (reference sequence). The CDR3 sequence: CASSFGTSGSSYNEQFF. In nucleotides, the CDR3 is TGTGCCAGCAGCTTTGGGACTAGCGGGAGCTCCTACAATGAGCAGTTCTTC.

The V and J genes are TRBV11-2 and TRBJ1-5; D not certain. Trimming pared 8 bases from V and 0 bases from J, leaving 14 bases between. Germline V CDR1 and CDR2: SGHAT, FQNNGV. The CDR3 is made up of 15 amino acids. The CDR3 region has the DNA TGTGCCAGCCCAACCGACCGTTATAGCAATCAGCCCCAGCATTTT. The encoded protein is CASPTDRYSNQPQHF.

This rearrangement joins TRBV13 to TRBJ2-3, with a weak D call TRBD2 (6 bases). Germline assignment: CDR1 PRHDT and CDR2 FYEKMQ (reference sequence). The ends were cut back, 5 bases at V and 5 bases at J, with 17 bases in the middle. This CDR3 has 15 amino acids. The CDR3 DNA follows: TGTGCCAGCAGCCCCCGGGGGAGAGGTGTAGATACGCAGTATTTT. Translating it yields CASSPRGRGVDTQYF.